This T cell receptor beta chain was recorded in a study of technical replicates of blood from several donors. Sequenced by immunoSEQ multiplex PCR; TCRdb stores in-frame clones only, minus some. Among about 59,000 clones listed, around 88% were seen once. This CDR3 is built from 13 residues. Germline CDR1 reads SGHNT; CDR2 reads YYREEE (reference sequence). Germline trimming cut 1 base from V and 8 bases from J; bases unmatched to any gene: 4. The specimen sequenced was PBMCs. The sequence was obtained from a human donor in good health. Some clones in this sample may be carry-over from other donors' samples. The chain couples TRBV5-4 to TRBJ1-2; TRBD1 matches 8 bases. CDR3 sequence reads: CASSLTGGEGYTF. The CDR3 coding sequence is TGTGCCAGCAGCTTGACAGGGGGGGAGGGCTACACCTTC.